One sample yielded the 10 T cell receptor beta chains listed below, sequenced in a study of blood T cell repertoires in COVID-19. Assay used: immunoSEQ multiplex PCR; TCRdb lists only in-frame clones, some missing. The data hold under 200,000 clones, with over 70% observed a single time. The sequencing sample was made of peripheral blood. The receptors originated from a man aged 55-75 years with acute or convalescent COVID-19.

Remarks on this clone: This sample also contains other DNA sequences that code for the same CDR3. The chain joins TRBV30 to TRBJ2-1, with TRBD2 matching over 7 bases. This CDR3 region has 14 residues. V was pared by 1 base and J by 2 bases, with 2 bases of the junction left unmatched. Germline CDR1 GTSNPN, CDR2 SVGIG (reference sequence). The CDR3 nucleotides are TGTGCCTGGAGTGGCCTAGCGGCCTACAATGAGCAGTTCTTC. It specifies CAWSGLAAYNEQFF. Variable domain in full (rest from reference TRBV30 and TRBJ2-1): SQTIHQWPATLVQPVGSPLSLECTVEGTSNPNLYWYRQAAGRGLQLLFYSVGIGQISSEVPQNLSASRPQDRQFILSSKKLLLSDSGFYLCAWSGLAAYNEQFFGPGTRLTVL.

The V and J genes are TRBV7-9 and TRBJ1-1; 9 bases match TRBD1. From germline, CDR1 is SEHNR and CDR2 FQNEAQ (reference sequence). The CDR3 loop spans 15 amino acids. Trimming removed 10 bases from V and 1 base from J; junction bases left unmatched: 10. The CDR3 is CATPRPGQGNTEAFF. DNA of the CDR3: TGTGCCACCCCCCGCCCGGGACAGGGGAACACTGAAGCTTTCTTT.

About this clone: In the same sample, other DNA sequences code for this CDR3. The CDR3 DNA reads TGCGCCAGCAGCCAAGGACAGGGACACTACAATGAGCAGTTCTTC. The encoded protein is CASSQGQGHYNEQFF. J is TRBJ2-1 and V is TRBV4-3; 7 nucleotides match TRBD1. Germline V gives CDR1 LGHNA, CDR2 YSLEER. There are 15 residues in the CDR3. Trimming removed 1 base from V and 3 bases from J; junction bases left unmatched: 3.

The chain joins TRBV6-5 to TRBJ2-3; 9 nucleotides align to TRBD1. With 2 bases clipped from V and 3 bases from J, the junction kept 3 bases outside the gene matches. The CDR3 runs to 15 residues. Germline CDR1 reads MNHEY; CDR2 reads SVGAGI. The DNA of the CDR3 is TGTGCCAGCAGTTACGGGGGACAGGGAACAGATACGCAGTATTTT. Amino acids: CASSYGGQGTDTQYF.

The chain combines TRBV6-2 or TRBV6-3 with TRBJ2-4, with 12 bases identical to TRBD2. Trimming took 6 bases from V and 1 from J; bases not matched to a gene: 13. This CDR3 contains 19 residues. Germline loops: CDR1 MNHEY, CDR2 SVGEGT. Here the CDR3 DNA reads TGTGCCAGCAGCCCTCCGCTAGCGGGGGGGCCCTTGGCCAAAAACATTCAGTACTTC. This gives the protein CASSPPLAGGPLAKNIQYF.

The J gene is TRBJ2-1, the V gene TRBV7-2, with TRBD2 identical over 8 bases. The germline V gene has CDR1 SGHTA and CDR2 FQGNSA. The length of the CDR3 is 14 residues. V shed 1 base and J 9 bases; nucleotides not matched to a gene: 5. In DNA, the CDR3 is TGTGCCAGCAGCTTAGTGGTAGCGGGGCCTGAGCAGTTCTTC. It yields the protein CASSLVVAGPEQFF. The full variable domain, in which reference TRBV7-2 and TRBJ2-1 provide the parts outside the CDR3, is GAGVSQSPSNKVTEKGKDVELRCDPISGHTALYWYRQSLGQGLEFLIYFQGNSAPDKSGLPSDRFSAERTGGSVSTLTIQRTQQEDSAVYLCASSLVVAGPEQFFGPGTRLTVL.

This clone was seen only once. V and J are TRBV19 and TRBJ1-6; D gene ambiguous. V shed 4 bases and J shed 7 bases, with 11 bases lying between them. There are 14 residues in the CDR3. In germline, CDR1 is LNHDA, CDR2 SQIVND (reference sequence). The CDR3 loop reads CASSKETVNSPLHF. The CDR3 nucleotides are TGTGCCAGTAGTAAGGAAACAGTGAATTCACCCCTCCACTTT. Full variable domain (missing parts from reference TRBV19 and TRBJ1-6): DGGITQSPKYLFRKEGQNVTLSCEQNLNHDAMYWYRQDPGQGLRLIYYSQIVNDFQKGDIAEGYSVSREKKESFPLTVTSAQKNPTAFYLCASSKETVNSPLHFGNGTRLTVT.

As concerns this clone: A much larger clone is a single base away; this may be a read error. This chain connects TRBV7-3 to TRBJ1-1; 7 bases map to TRBD1. V dropped 5 bases and J dropped 1; count of bases not matched to a gene: 4. Germline CDR1 reads SGHTA; CDR2 reads FQGTGA. The CDR3 consists of 14 residues. The DNA for the CDR3 is TGTGCCAGCAGCCTAGGGACAGCGAACACTGAAGCTTTCTTT. It encodes CASSLGTANTEAFF.

The table lists this clone with a few counts. CDR3 DNA: TGCGCCAGCAGCCACTTCAGGGGCGGTGGAAACACCATATATTTT. Translated, it gives CASSHFRGGGNTIYF. J is TRBJ1-3 and V is TRBV4-1; D might be TRBD1 (6 bases). From germline, CDR1 is MGHRA and CDR2 YSYEKL. The CDR3 loop spans 15 amino acids. The ends were cut back, 3 bases at V and 3 bases at J, with 12 bases in the middle.

The chain carries TRBV7-8 and TRBJ1-2; TRBD1 matches at 7 bases. In germline, CDR1 is SGHVS, CDR2 FQNEAQ. The CDR3 extends over 14 amino acids. The junction had 6 bases not matched to a gene; V was cut back by 3 bases and J by 5 bases. CDR3 sequence: CASSLDNRGYGYTF. The DNA of the CDR3 is TGTGCCAGCAGCTTGGATAACAGGGGTTATGGCTACACCTTC.